The 17 T cell receptor beta chains presented below share a single source sample, sequenced in a study of T cells in Graves' hyperthyroidism and ophthalmopathy. RNA transcripts yielded amplified TCR beta CDR3 regions. HTBI primers were the set used in a first-round RT-PCR of the TCR CDR3. Each CDR3 protein gets one entry after TCRdb re-called the multiplex PCR reads with MiXCR. The sample carries fewer than 200,000 distinct CDR3 sequences, about a sixth recorded once. The sequenced sample consisted of blood. These receptors originate from a woman aged 50 to 60 with Graves' hyperthyroidism.

V and J are TRBV5-1 and TRBJ1-3; D unclear. Germline CDR1 is SGHRS and CDR2 is YFSETQ. The CDR3 contains 14 residues. Trimming took 1 base from V and 3 from J, leaving 8 bases between them. The CDR3 region has the DNA TGCGCCAGCAGCTTGCAAGAAAGTGGAAACACCATATATTTT. This codes for CASSLQESGNTIYF.

This clonotype has ten or more counts. The chain combines TRBV19 with TRBJ1-5; 7 positions agree with TRBD1. Germline lookup yields CDR1 LNHDA and CDR2 SQIVND (reference sequence). The V segment lost 3 bases and the J segment 4 bases; nucleotides outside the gene matches: 15. There are 18 residues in the CDR3. CDR3 sequence: CASSIGGNRGRRNQPQHF. The CDR3 DNA is TGTGCCAGTAGTATTGGGGGTAACAGGGGAAGGAGGAATCAGCCCCAGCATTTT.

Only a few counts were recorded for this clonotype. The chain uses TRBV7-2 and TRBJ2-3; D remains unclear. CDR3 length: 16 residues. The V end lost 5 bases, the J end lost 0 bases, and 15 bases lay between the germline ends. Germline assignment: CDR1 SGHTA and CDR2 FQGNSA. The DNA for the CDR3 is TGTGCCAGCAGCCCTGGGTGGGCCTCTAGCACAGATACGCAGTATTTT. Translated: CASSPGWASSTDTQYF.

This clonotype was seen ten or more times. This chain links TRBV7-8 with TRBJ2-4; 7 bases are a match to TRBD1. This CDR3 is built from 13 residues. CDR1 and CDR2 (germline): SGHVS, FQNEAQ. V shed 5 bases, J shed 11 bases, and the junction held 9 bases outside the gene matches. In nucleotides, the CDR3 is TGTGCCAGCAGCAACAGGGACAGCAGGTTTCAGTACTTC. Its protein product is CASSNRDSRFQYF.

The V gene is TRBV7-9, the J gene TRBJ2-2; a weak D match, TRBD1 (5 bases). The CDR3 spans 16 residues. The germline V gene encodes CDR1 SEHNR and CDR2 FQNEAQ (reference sequence). Trimming took off 4 bases at V and 0 bases at J, with 12 bases between the two ends. The CDR3 nucleotides are TGTGCCAGCAGCTCTTCCAGGGTAACGAACACCGGGGAGCTGTTTTTT. It yields the protein CASSSSRVTNTGELFF.

This clonotype was counted at least ten times. This chain joins TRBV7-2 and TRBJ2-2; maybe TRBD2 (7 bases). Germline CDR1 is SGHTA and CDR2 is FQGNSA. The CDR3 sequence is 15 residues long. V lost 7 bases and J lost 7, with 19 bases in between. The CDR3 DNA sequence: TGTGCCAGCAAACCGGAGGCGGGGGCCGGCGGGGAGCTGTTTTTT. It is translated as CASKPEAGAGGELFF.

This clonotype turned up a few times. The V gene is TRBV7-9, the J gene TRBJ1-1, with 10 bases identical to TRBD1. Germline V gene data show CDR1 as SEHNR and CDR2 as FQNEAQ (reference sequence). The CDR3 length is 14 residues. V gave up 5 bases and J gave up 4 bases; unmatched junction bases: 4. CDR3 amino acids: CASSGQGGFTEAFF. The CDR3 nucleotides read TGTGCCAGCAGCGGACAGGGGGGCTTCACTGAAGCTTTCTTT.

This sequence joins TRBV6-2 or TRBV6-3 and TRBJ2-2; 11 positions agree with TRBD2. The trim removed 0 bases at V and 9 bases at J, leaving 6 bases unmatched. The length of the CDR3 is 16 residues. Per the germline V gene, CDR1 is MNHEY and CDR2 is SVGEGT. CDR3 in DNA: TGTGCCAGCAGTTACTCAACTAGCGGGGGCAGATGGGAGCTGTTTTTT. This codes for CASSYSTSGGRWELFF.

This clonotype was seen many times. V gene TRBV2 combines with J gene TRBJ2-4; a possible D gene is TRBD1 (6 bases). CDR1 and CDR2 from the germline V gene are SNHLY and FYNNEI. The length of the CDR3 is 16 residues. V gave up 1 base and J gave up 1 base, with 11 bases separating them. In DNA, the CDR3 is TGTGCCAGCAGTGAAGATACAGGGATTGCCAAAAACATTCAGTACTTC. The encoded protein is CASSEDTGIAKNIQYF.

At least ten counts were recorded for this clonotype. V usage is TRBV5-6 and J usage is TRBJ1-1; unclear D gene. V gave up 0 bases and J gave up 1 base, with 7 bases separating them. Germline CDR1 reads SGHDT; CDR2 reads YYEEEE. This CDR3 region has 14 residues. The CDR3 spells CASSLVRRNTEAFF. CDR3 sequence (DNA): TGTGCCAGCAGCTTGGTCCGTCGGAACACTGAAGCTTTCTTT.

There are many counts of this clonotype. V usage is TRBV5-1 and J usage is TRBJ2-3; 8 bases agree with TRBD1. Germline V lookup: CDR1 SGHRS, CDR2 YFSETQ. This CDR3 has 18 amino acids. The trim removed 5 bases at V and 0 bases at J, leaving 14 bases unmatched. The chain's CDR3 is CASRQQPQGAGSTDTQYF. The CDR3 coding sequence is TGCGCCAGCAGACAACAGCCCCAGGGGGCAGGGAGCACAGATACGCAGTATTTT.

The sample holds a few counts of this clonotype. The chain recombines TRBV3-1 with TRBJ1-6; a possible D gene is TRBD1 (5 bases). The CDR3 has 18 amino acids. Trimming pared 1 base from V and 2 bases from J, leaving 15 bases between. Germline CDR1 reads LGHDT; CDR2 reads YNNKEL (reference sequence). The CDR3 DNA follows: TGTGCCAGCAGCCAAGGGGGGGGAGATGGACCCTATAATTCACCCCTCCACTTT. Translating it yields CASSQGGGDGPYNSPLHF.

V gene TRBV6-1 combines with J gene TRBJ1-5; TRBD1 agrees at 10 bases. The trim removed 4 bases at V and 6 bases at J, leaving 6 bases unmatched. Germline V CDR1 and CDR2: MNHNS, SASEGT. The CDR3 contains 15 residues. Here the CDR3 DNA reads TGTGCCAGCAGTGTGTCCGGGACAGGGGTTCAGCCCCAGCATTTT. Protein product: CASSVSGTGVQPQHF.

This clonotype was observed many times. The V call is TRBV6-1, the J call TRBJ2-2; D ambiguous. This CDR3 contains 14 residues. Looked up from germline, CDR1 is MNHNS and CDR2 is SASEGT. Between the trimmed V and J ends, which lost 11 bases and 2 bases, there was a span of 15 bases. CDR3 sequence (DNA): TGTGCCGCCGAGCGTTCAGCCAACACCGGGGAGCTGTTTTTT. This gives the protein CAAERSANTGELFF.

The chain's CDR3 is CSASGQGNPYNSPLHF. Written as DNA, the CDR3 is TGCAGTGCTTCTGGACAGGGAAACCCCTATAATTCACCCCTCCACTTT. The chain employs TRBV20-1 and TRBJ1-6; 8 bases map to TRBD1. Per the germline V gene, CDR1 is DFQATT and CDR2 is SNEGSKA (reference sequence). The CDR3 is 16 residues long. Trimming took 5 bases from V and 2 from J; bases not matched to a gene: 8.

This clonotype was recorded at least ten times. The rearrangement uses TRBV28 and TRBJ2-2; no firm D call. The CDR3 spans 13 residues. V was shortened by 5 bases and J by 7 bases, with 11 bases between the two germline ends. Germline CDR1 is MDHEN and CDR2 is SYDVKM. The CDR3 DNA reads as TGTGCCAGCAGTCCCTTCCCTGTCGGGGAGCTGTTTTTT. Encoded protein: CASSPFPVGELFF.

At least ten counts were recorded for this clonotype. V and J are TRBV2 and TRBJ1-6; the D is unclear. The CDR3 sequence is 12 residues long. V was clipped by 6 bases and J by 10 bases, with 10 bases between them. CDR1 SNHLY and CDR2 FYNNEI come from the germline V gene. The DNA of the CDR3 is TGTGCCAGCAGCCCTGATTCCTCACCCCTCCACTTT. This translates into CASSPDSSPLHF.